This is a list of T cell receptor beta chains from one sample in a study of T-cell memory formation after mild COVID-19. One entry per CDR3 protein, called by TCRdb with MiXCR from the 5' RACE reads. The sample shows some 250,000 distinct CDR3 sequences, approximately 19% of them seen only once. Sequencing input: PBMCs or a T cell subset sorted from them (not recorded which). Receptor source: a man aged 18 to 29 who had mild COVID-19 (a few samples of this study predate the infection). Cell type and time point are not known. Both conserved end residues are part of each CDR3. D genes are given only for firm matches. Size is omitted from some rows. Given values are once, few, many or a class for expanded clones.

d_call | j_call | v_call | clone_size | cdr3_nt | cdr3_aa
. | TRBJ1-3 | TRBV6-1 | few | TGTGCCAGCAGTGAAAATCGGCAGTACAACACCATATATTTT | CASSENRQYNTIYF
. | TRBJ1-6 | TRBV4-3 | few | TGCGCCAGCAGCCAAGAGGGGCAGACTCAATTGGGGACTCGTTCACCCCTCCACTTT | CASSQEGQTQLGTRSPLHF
. | TRBJ2-3 | TRBV29-1 | many | TGCAGCGTCGGGACGGAGAACACAGATACGCAGTATTTT | CSVGTENTDTQYF
. | TRBJ2-3 | TRBV7-2 | . | TGTGCCAGCAGCCGGACATCAATTCCCACCACGGCAGATACGCAGTATTTT | CASSRTSIPTTADTQYF
. | TRBJ1-2 | TRBV4-1 | few | TGCGCCAGCAGCCAGCCTACAGGCTACACCTTC | CASSQPTGYTF
TRBD1 | TRBJ2-7 | TRBV6-5 | . | TGTGCCAGCAGTTACTTTGGGACAGACCTCTACGAGCAGTACTTC | CASSYFGTDLYEQYF
. | TRBJ1-2 | TRBV4-1 | few | TGCGCCAGCAGCCAAGCGGGAAAGGGGAGCTATGGCTACACCTTC | CASSQAGKGSYGYTF
. | TRBJ2-6 | TRBV27 | . | TGTGCCAGCAGTACCGGCGGGGCCAACGTCCTGACTTTC | CASSTGGANVLTF
. | TRBJ2-1 | TRBV4-3 | many | TGCGCCAGCAGCCAAGTTCATAGCAACAATGAGCAGTTCTTC | CASSQVHSNNEQFF
TRBD1 | TRBJ2-7 | TRBV6-5 | many | TGTGCCAGCAGTTACGCCATACCCCTCGGGACAGGGGGCGAGCAGTACTTC | CASSYAIPLGTGGEQYF
. | TRBJ2-2 | TRBV5-1 | . | TGCGCCAGCAGCTTCGGCGGGGTGAACACCGGGGAGCTGTTTTTT | CASSFGGVNTGELFF
. | TRBJ1-6 | TRBV7-9 | . | TGTGCCAGCAGCCCTGACAGTGGGGTCAATTCACCCCTCCACTTT | CASSPDSGVNSPLHF
. | TRBJ2-2 | TRBV7-2 | many | TGTGCCAGCAGCTTAAATACGGGCGGGGAGCTGTTTTTT | CASSLNTGGELFF
TRBD2 | TRBJ2-7 | TRBV12-3/TRBV12-4 | . | TGTGCCAGCAGTTTGACTAGCACGGGCGAGCAGTACTTC | CASSLTSTGEQYF
. | TRBJ2-7 | TRBV5-1 | few | TGCGCCAGCAGCTCCGACCCGGGACCGACCTACGAGCAGTACTTC | CASSSDPGPTYEQYF
TRBD2 | TRBJ2-1 | TRBV7-8 | medium-sized | TGTGCCAGCAGCTTAGCGCTTATAGCGGGGTTCTCCTACAATGAGCAGTTCTTC | CASSLALIAGFSYNEQFF
. | TRBJ1-6 | TRBV20-1 | few | TGCAGTGCTCGTCGGGACACCATTAATTCACCCCTCCACTTT | CSARRDTINSPLHF
TRBD1 | TRBJ2-3 | TRBV5-1 | . | TGCGCCAGCAGCTCCAATTCCTGGGCCAGGGGGCTGTTCACAGATACGCAGTATTTT | CASSSNSWARGLFTDTQYF
. | TRBJ1-2 | TRBV12-3/TRBV12-4 | few | TGTGCCAGCAGCCCACCCCAGGGCGGCTACACCTTC | CASSPPQGGYTF
TRBD1 | TRBJ2-5 | TRBV7-9 | few | TGTGCCGGCAGCCCAAACAGGGGGCAAGAGACCCAGTACTTC | CAGSPNRGQETQYF
TRBD2 | TRBJ2-1 | TRBV14 | few | TGTGCCAGCAGCCAATCCCCCGCGGCGGGGGGGCTATACAATGAGCAGTTCTTC | CASSQSPAAGGLYNEQFF
TRBD1 | TRBJ1-3 | TRBV25-1 | . | TGTGCCAGCAGCGAAGGACAGGGCCCCTCTGGAAACACCATATATTTT | CASSEGQGPSGNTIYF